This T cell receptor beta chain was identified in a study of blood T cell repertoires in COVID-19. This clone appeared once. Assay used: immunoSEQ multiplex PCR; TCRdb lists only in-frame clones, some missing. The data show around 220,000 clones, with about 86% seen just once and roughly 14% held by the top ten. The germline gives CDR1 SGDLS, CDR2 YYNGEE. CDR3 length: 15 residues. V was shortened by 3 bases and J by 0 bases, with 13 bases between the two germline ends. The clonotype originates from a woman between 50 and 59 years old with acute COVID-19. The sequencing input was PBMCs or T cells enriched from blood (not recorded which). The genes are TRBV9 and TRBJ2-7; D gene uncertain. CDR3 in amino acids: CASSGGTLNSYEQYF. As DNA, the CDR3 is TGTGCCAGCAGCGGAGGAACACTGAACTCCTACGAGCAGTACTTC. The full variable domain, completed using reference TRBV9 and TRBJ2-7, is DSGVTQTPKHLITATGQRVTLRCSPRSGDLSVYWYQQSLDQGLQFLIQYYNGEERAKGNILERFSAQQFPDLHSELNLSSLELGDSALYFCASSGGTLNSYEQYFGPGTRLTVT.